A selection of T cell receptor beta chains follows, all from one sample in a study of cytomegalovirus exposure and HLA in healthy donors. Assay used: immunoSEQ multiplex PCR; TCRdb lists only in-frame clones, some missing. The sample lists over 100,000 clones, roughly 90% occurring once. The sample comprised PBMCs. The receptors were gathered from a woman aged 18-35 years in good health and CMV-seropositive. Both conserved end residues are part of each CDR3. D genes are given only for firm matches. The size of a clone is reported for some rows only, either as once, few or many, or as a class for expanded clones.

abundance: -; d_gene: -; len: 14; v_gene: TRBV7-8; j_gene: TRBJ2-5; CDR3aa: CASSLNLVQETQYF; CDR3nt: TGTGCCAGCAGCTTAAACCTAGTCCAAGAGACCCAGTACTTC
abundance: -; d_gene: TRBD2; len: 14; v_gene: TRBV5-3; j_gene: TRBJ2-4; CDR3aa: CARKRGGAKNIQYF; CDR3nt: TGTGCCAGAAAGCGGGGGGGGGCCAAAAACATTCAGTACTTC
abundance: -; d_gene: -; len: 14; v_gene: TRBV30; j_gene: TRBJ2-1; CDR3aa: CAWVLSGNYNEQFF; CDR3nt: TGTGCCTGGGTGCTTAGCGGAAACTACAATGAGCAGTTCTTC
abundance: -; d_gene: -; len: 16; v_gene: TRBV14; j_gene: TRBJ2-1; CDR3aa: CASSSHSGSSYNEQFF; CDR3nt: TGTGCCAGCAGCTCCCATTCGGGAAGCTCCTACAATGAGCAGTTCTTC
abundance: -; d_gene: -; len: 14; v_gene: TRBV27; j_gene: TRBJ1-2; CDR3aa: CASSFAGAGDGYTF; CDR3nt: TGTGCCAGCAGTTTTGCCGGGGCGGGGGATGGCTACACCTTC
abundance: -; d_gene: -; len: 15; v_gene: TRBV2; j_gene: TRBJ1-1; CDR3aa: CASSDGRQMNTEAFF; CDR3nt: TGTGCCAGCAGTGATGGGAGGCAGATGAACACTGAAGCTTTCTTT
abundance: -; d_gene: TRBD2; len: 14; v_gene: TRBV5-4; j_gene: TRBJ2-7; CDR3aa: CASTVFAGAYEQYF; CDR3nt: TGTGCCAGCACCGTGTTTGCGGGAGCCTACGAGCAGTACTTC
abundance: -; d_gene: -; len: 14; v_gene: TRBV5-1; j_gene: TRBJ1-1; CDR3aa: CASSLDLVNTEAFF; CDR3nt: TGCGCCAGCAGCTTGGACCTAGTGAACACTGAAGCTTTCTTT
abundance: once; d_gene: TRBD2; len: 14; v_gene: TRBV6-5; j_gene: TRBJ2-1; CDR3aa: CASRGGVSYNEQFF; CDR3nt: TGTGCCAGCAGGGGGGGGGTTTCGTACAATGAGCAGTTCTTC
abundance: -; d_gene: TRBD2; len: 16; v_gene: TRBV29-1; j_gene: TRBJ2-3; CDR3aa: CSVEAPSGRGPDTQYF; CDR3nt: TGCAGCGTTGAAGCGCCTAGCGGGAGAGGACCAGATACGCAGTATTTT
abundance: -; d_gene: -; len: 16; v_gene: TRBV2; j_gene: TRBJ1-3; CDR3aa: CASSEATQLSGNTIYF; CDR3nt: TGTGCCAGCAGTGAAGCCACACAGCTCTCTGGAAACACCATATATTTT
abundance: -; d_gene: TRBD1; len: 16; v_gene: TRBV15; j_gene: TRBJ1-1; CDR3aa: CATSRFRQGDNTEAFF; CDR3nt: TGTGCCACCAGCAGATTCAGACAGGGTGACAACACTGAAGCTTTCTTT
abundance: -; d_gene: -; len: 14; v_gene: TRBV25-1; j_gene: TRBJ1-2; CDR3aa: CASSGRDFNYGYTF; CDR3nt: TGTGCCAGCAGTGGCAGGGATTTCAACTATGGCTACACCTTC
abundance: -; d_gene: TRBD2; len: 15; v_gene: TRBV6-6; j_gene: TRBJ2-2; CDR3aa: CASSYGTSGPGELFF; CDR3nt: TGTGCCAGCAGTTACGGGACTAGCGGGCCCGGGGAGCTGTTTTTT
abundance: -; d_gene: TRBD1; len: 15; v_gene: TRBV9; j_gene: TRBJ2-1; CDR3aa: CASSVGQGKNNEQFF; CDR3nt: TGTGCCAGCAGCGTGGGACAGGGGAAGAACAATGAGCAGTTCTTC
abundance: -; d_gene: TRBD1; len: 14; v_gene: TRBV27; j_gene: TRBJ1-5; CDR3aa: CASSLSTGGQPQHF; CDR3nt: TGTGCCAGCAGTTTATCCACAGGGGGGCAGCCCCAGCATTTT
abundance: -; d_gene: -; len: 12; v_gene: TRBV7-9; j_gene: TRBJ2-1; CDR3aa: CASSLRGNEQFF; CDR3nt: TGTGCCAGCAGCTTAAGGGGGAATGAGCAGTTCTTC
abundance: -; d_gene: -; len: 15; v_gene: TRBV18; j_gene: TRBJ2-7; CDR3aa: CASSPLGTSDYEQYF; CDR3nt: TGTGCCAGCTCACCTCTGGGGACAAGCGACTACGAGCAGTACTTC
abundance: -; d_gene: -; len: 15; v_gene: TRBV27; j_gene: TRBJ2-1; CDR3aa: CASSREPKPHNEQFF; CDR3nt: TGTGCCAGCAGTCGTGAGCCAAAACCCCACAATGAGCAGTTCTTC
abundance: -; d_gene: -; len: 16; v_gene: TRBV5-8; j_gene: TRBJ2-2; CDR3aa: CASSLFGMANTGELFF; CDR3nt: TGTGCCAGCAGCTTGTTTGGCATGGCGAACACCGGGGAGCTGTTTTTT
abundance: -; d_gene: TRBD1; len: 14; v_gene: TRBV19; j_gene: TRBJ1-5; CDR3aa: CASSKGQTNQPQHF; CDR3nt: TGTGCCAGTAGTAAGGGACAGACCAATCAGCCCCAGCATTTT
abundance: -; d_gene: -; len: 17; v_gene: TRBV5-6; j_gene: TRBJ1-1; CDR3aa: CASSLVGTGILSTEAFF; CDR3nt: TGTGCCAGCAGCTTGGTGGGTACAGGGATTTTGAGCACTGAAGCTTTCTTT
abundance: once; d_gene: TRBD1; len: 14; v_gene: TRBV7-9; j_gene: TRBJ1-1; CDR3aa: CASSTTGAITEAFF; CDR3nt: TGTGCCAGCAGCACGACAGGGGCGATCACTGAAGCTTTCTTT
abundance: -; d_gene: TRBD1; len: 14; v_gene: TRBV2; j_gene: TRBJ1-1; CDR3aa: CASGWTGSSTEAFF; CDR3nt: TGTGCCAGCGGATGGACAGGGAGCAGCACTGAAGCTTTCTTT
abundance: -; d_gene: -; len: 13; v_gene: TRBV10-3; j_gene: TRBJ2-1; CDR3aa: CAISETTTNEQFF; CDR3nt: TGTGCCATCAGTGAAACTACCACAAATGAGCAGTTCTTC
abundance: once; d_gene: -; len: 15; v_gene: TRBV18; j_gene: TRBJ2-3; CDR3aa: CASSPDYLSTDTQYF; CDR3nt: TGTGCCAGCTCGCCGGACTACCTAAGCACAGATACGCAGTATTTT